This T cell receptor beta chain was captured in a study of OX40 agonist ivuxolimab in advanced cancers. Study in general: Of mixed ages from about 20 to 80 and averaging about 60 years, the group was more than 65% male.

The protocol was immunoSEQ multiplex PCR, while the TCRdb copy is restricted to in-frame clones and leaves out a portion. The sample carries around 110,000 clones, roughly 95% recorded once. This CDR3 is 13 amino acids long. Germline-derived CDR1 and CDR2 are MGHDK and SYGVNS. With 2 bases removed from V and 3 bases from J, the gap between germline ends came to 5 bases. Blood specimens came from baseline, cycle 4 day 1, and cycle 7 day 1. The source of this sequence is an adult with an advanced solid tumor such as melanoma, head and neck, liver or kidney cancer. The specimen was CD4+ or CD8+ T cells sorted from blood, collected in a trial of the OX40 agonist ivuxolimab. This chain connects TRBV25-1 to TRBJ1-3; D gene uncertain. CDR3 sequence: CASSERIGNTIYF. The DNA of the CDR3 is TGTGCCAGCAGTGAAAGGATTGGAAACACCATATATTTT.